This T cell receptor beta chain was identified in a study of T cell changes during pregnancy in multiple sclerosis. Libraries were prepared by immunoSEQ multiplex PCR; TCRdb keeps only in-frame clonotypes and omits some of them. The table has approximately 70,000 clones, roughly 92% seen once. This CDR3 contains 17 residues. The sequences come from peripheral blood, collected in the first trimester of pregnancy. The V and J genes are TRBV21-1 and TRBJ1-5. TRBV21-1 is reported as a pseudogene. The sequence derives from a female donor in good health, enrolled as a control in a pregnancy study. CDR3 nucleotide sequence: TGTGCCAGCAGCCCCCGGGGAGTTTCTTATAGCAATCAGCCCCAGCATTTT. This codes for CASSPRGVSYSNQPQHF.